A selection of T cell receptor beta chains follows, all from one sample in a study of T cell responses to AZD1222 COVID-19 vaccine. TCRdb keeps only in-frame clones here, not all; method: immunoSEQ multiplex PCR. The profile shows 140,000 to 150,000 clones, 70% to 90% of them singletons. Here the sequenced sample was peripheral blood, taken on day 0 of AZD1222 vaccination. These receptors all stem from an adult in good health. Each CDR3 is given with its conserved first and last residue. The D gene is left open where the match is weak.

v_call: TRBV29-1
d_call: -
cdr3_aa: CSVNRGYEGEAFF

v_call: TRBV7-3
d_call: -
cdr3_aa: CASSLIGNWDEQFF

v_call: TRBV2
d_call: -
cdr3_aa: CASGTQTAETQYF

v_call: TRBV4-3
d_call: TRBD1
cdr3_aa: CASSQDRRGQGNYGYTF

v_call: TRBV19
d_call: TRBD1
cdr3_aa: CASSPRTGSSTDTQYF

v_call: TRBV11-3
d_call: -
cdr3_aa: CASSSGTTNTGELFF

v_call: TRBV7-2
d_call: TRBD1
cdr3_aa: CASSQTGRDQPQHF

v_call: TRBV6-4
d_call: -
cdr3_aa: CASSDSNLQGSGELFF

v_call: TRBV6-1
d_call: -
cdr3_aa: CASSEATGSTGELFF

v_call: TRBV13
d_call: -
cdr3_aa: CASSSQGKEQYF